The sequence of this T cell receptor (beta chain) was determined in a study of T cell responses to AZD1222 COVID-19 vaccine. Sequencing used immunoSEQ multiplex PCR; TCRdb keeps in-frame clones, though not all of them. The sample has 100,000 to 150,000 clones; 70% to 90% are singletons. This CDR3 spans 13 amino acids. V lost 0 bases to trimming and J lost 7 bases, with 11 bases between them. Germline CDR1 SGDLS, CDR2 YYNGEE. In the case of this clone: This same CDR3 is encoded by further DNA sequences in the sample.

This chain joins TRBV9 and TRBJ2-7; tentative D call: TRBD2 (5 bases). The receptor was isolated from an adult in good health. The material was peripheral blood, obtained on day 0 of AZD1222 vaccination. The CDR3 nucleotides read TGTGCCAGCAGCGTAGGTGGGAGTGGGGAGCAGTACTTC. Encoded protein: CASSVGGSGEQYF.